A single sample gave rise to the 5 T cell receptor beta chains below, sequenced in a study of T cell responses to AZD1222 COVID-19 vaccine. Measured with immunoSEQ multiplex PCR; TCRdb has only the in-frame clones, and not every one. The profile shows about 150,000 clones, about 91% of them singletons. Source: peripheral blood, taken on day 0 of AZD1222 vaccination. These receptor sequences come from an adult in good health.

This clone has a single count. The J gene is TRBJ2-7, the V gene TRBV9; D assignment may be TRBD1 or TRBD2 (5 bases each). Germline values: CDR1 SGDLS, CDR2 YYNGEE. V lost 3 bases, J lost 5 bases, and 12 bases lay in between. This CDR3 region has 13 residues. The CDR3 sequence is CASSATLGDEQYF. CDR3 nucleotide sequence: TGTGCCAGCAGCGCGACGTTGGGGGACGAGCAGTACTTC.

The chain is built from TRBV5-1 and TRBJ2-4, with D maybe TRBD2 (7 bases). Looked up from germline, CDR1 is SGHRS and CDR2 is YFSETQ. The CDR3 is made up of 17 amino acids. Deletions cut 4 bases from V and 2 bases from J, with 19 bases between. CDR3 loop: CASSLTWRGLSKNIQYF. As DNA, the CDR3 is TGCGCCAGCAGCCTAACGTGGCGGGGGCTCTCCAAAAACATTCAGTACTTC.

This sequence joins TRBV6-2 or TRBV6-3 and TRBJ2-7; 14 bases match TRBD2. The germline V gene has CDR1 MNHEY and CDR2 SVGEGT. With 4 bases clipped from V and 6 bases from J, the junction kept 8 bases outside the gene matches. This CDR3 is built from 16 residues. The CDR3 coding sequence is TGTGCCAGCAGTTCCGGACTAGCGGGAGGTGTTTCCGAGCAGTACTTC. It translates to CASSSGLAGGVSEQYF.

The table lists this clone with a few counts. This chain uses TRBV7-3 with TRBJ2-1; D is perhaps TRBD1 (5 bases). The length of the CDR3 is 13 residues. The V gene's germline CDR1 is SGHTA and CDR2 FQGTGA. V dropped 5 bases and J dropped 10 bases, with 15 bases sitting between them. CDR3 sequence reads: CASSRIGVSEQFF. The CDR3 region has the DNA TGTGCCAGCAGCCGTATAGGGGTTAGCGAGCAGTTCTTC.

CDR3 amino acids: CASSLTDVPSGREGNEQFF. CDR3 nucleotides: TGTGCCAGCAGCTTAACTGATGTACCTAGCGGGAGGGAGGGCAATGAGCAGTTCTTC. This rearrangement joins TRBV7-3 to TRBJ2-1, with TRBD2 matching 12 bases. V was clipped by 0 bases and J by 6 bases; unmatched bases: 12. The germline gives CDR1 SGHTA, CDR2 FQGTGA. The CDR3 sequence is 19 residues long.